This record looks at one T cell receptor (beta chain) sequence and its context. The antigen is not known. The assay was immunoSEQ multiplex PCR, and TCRdb's table has in-frame clones only and misses some. The repertoire holds about 64,000 clones, with over 65% as singletons. Blood was drawn at the time of colonoscopy. The V end was cut by 3 bases, the J end by 4 bases, with 13 bases between. The CDR3 has 15 residues. Germline CDR1 reads LNHDA; CDR2 reads SQIVND (reference sequence). This entry is derived from a study of pediatric ulcerative colitis. Study findings and constraints: Compared with controls, ulcerative colitis showed greater blood-rectum clone sharing. Repertoires came from total lymphocyte DNA, so rare subsets like regulatory T cells may be missed.

Sequencing was done on a sample of blood. The sequence was obtained from a boy between 10 and 17 years old with moderate ulcerative colitis. The chain joins TRBV19 to TRBJ1-5, with D perhaps TRBD1 (5 bases). The chain's CDR3 is CASSMDPGGNQPQHF. The CDR3 DNA is TGTGCCAGTAGTATGGACCCGGGGGGTAATCAGCCCCAGCATTTT.